The 29 T cell receptor beta chains reported below all come from one sample, sequenced in a study of beta chain features in type 1 diabetes. Overall study results and limits: In all four CD4+ subsets, TCRB CDR3 length was significantly, moderately reduced in type 1 diabetes.

Antigen specificity for these receptors is unknown. What was sequenced were expressed TCRB transcripts, since all of the isolated RNA had been reverse transcribed. Using immunoSEQ multiplex PCR, the repertoire was profiled, and TCRdb retains in-frame clones only, with some absent. The sample comprises 310,000 or so clones, approximately 10% of which are singletons, and less than 1.2% rests with the top ten. Sequenced sample: central memory CD4+ T cells from blood. These receptors were collected from a man aged 30-40 years with type 1 diabetes.

This chain joins TRBV23-1 and TRBJ1-5; D call uncertain. TRBV23-1 is annotated as an ORF whose role is uncertain. The V gene lost 6 bases and the J gene lost 8 bases, with 8 bases spanning the gap. There are 11 residues in the CDR3. In DNA form, the CDR3 reads TGCGCCAGCAGGGTGCCCGAGCCCCAGCATTTT. This codes for CASRVPEPQHF.

The chain links TRBV7-2 to TRBJ2-7, with 15 positions matching TRBD2. Germline CDR1 and CDR2: SGHTA and FQGNSA. The CDR3 is made up of 19 amino acids. Trimming cost V 3 bases and J 0 bases; bases outside gene matches: 9. The CDR3 loop reads CASSLPTGTSGGSSYEQYF. The CDR3 DNA reads as TGTGCCAGCAGCTTGCCGACAGGGACTAGCGGGGGGAGCTCCTACGAGCAGTACTTC.

This clone came up a few times. The chain couples TRBV5-1 to TRBJ1-1, with D unclear. Germline V CDR1 and CDR2: SGHRS, YFSETQ. Trimming took off 0 bases at V and 0 bases at J, with 9 bases between the two ends. This CDR3 region has 15 residues. CDR3 residues: CASSLAAKLNTEAFF. The CDR3 DNA reads as TGCGCCAGCAGCTTGGCCGCCAAGCTGAACACTGAAGCTTTCTTT.

This clone was counted only a few times. The V call is TRBV10-3, the J call TRBJ2-5; D may match TRBD1 or TRBD2 (6 bases each). From germline, CDR1 is ENHRY and CDR2 SYGVKD. The CDR3 extends over 12 amino acids. V was shortened by 8 bases and J by 1 base, with 8 bases between the two germline ends. The CDR3 loop is CAIGGPQETQYF. As DNA, the CDR3 is TGTGCCATCGGGGGGCCCCAAGAGACCCAGTACTTC.

The chain employs TRBV5-1 and TRBJ2-7; 8 bases fit TRBD2. The CDR3 is 15 residues long. The J segment lost 3 bases and the V segment lost 4 bases, leaving 9 bases of the junction unmatched. CDR1 SGHRS and CDR2 YFSETQ come from the germline V gene. CDR3 in amino acids: CASSATGTRDYEQYF. The CDR3 nucleotides read TGCGCCAGCAGCGCAACCGGGACTAGGGACTACGAGCAGTACTTC. Combining the CDR3 with reference TRBV5-1 and TRBJ2-7 gives the whole variable domain KAGVTQTPRYLIKTRGQQVTLSCSPISGHRSVSWYQQTPGQGLQFLFEYFSETQRNKGNFPGRFSGRQFSNSRSEMNVSTLELGDSALYLCASSATGTRDYEQYFGPGTRLTVT.

This clone was recorded at least ten times. The V and J genes are TRBV29-1 and TRBJ2-3; D is perhaps TRBD2 (6 bases). The CDR3 length is 14 residues. Germline V lookup: CDR1 SQVTM, CDR2 ANQGSEA. The germline V and J ends were trimmed by 4 bases and 4 bases, with 15 bases remaining between them. As DNA, the CDR3 is TGCAGCGTTGCCCCCCAGCGGGCTTCAGATACGCAGTATTTT. It yields the protein CSVAPQRASDTQYF.

The sample holds many counts of this clone. This sequence joins TRBV2 and TRBJ1-3; no reliable D call. V shed 7 bases and J shed 4 bases, with 11 bases lying between them. Per the germline V gene, CDR1 is SNHLY and CDR2 is FYNNEI. The CDR3 has 13 amino acids. The CDR3 bases are TGTGCCAGCATTCTAGCTTTCGGAAACACCATATATTTT. It encodes CASILAFGNTIYF.

V is TRBV7-6 and J is TRBJ2-5; D remains unclear. Germline loops: CDR1 SGHVS, CDR2 FNYEAQ. V was trimmed by 3 bases and J by 1 base, leaving 6 bases between them. This CDR3 has 13 residues. As DNA, the CDR3 is TGTGCCAGCAGCTTGGGCCTCCAAGAGACCCAGTACTTC. It yields the protein CASSLGLQETQYF.

This clone was counted only a few times. At the DNA level, this CDR3 is encoded by other sequences in the same sample as well. This sequence joins TRBV7-9 and TRBJ1-6, with D possibly matching TRBD1 (6 bases). Germline-derived CDR1 and CDR2 are SEHNR and FQNEAQ (reference sequence). V lost 4 bases and J 6 bases, leaving 10 bases between the germline ends. The CDR3 is made up of 14 amino acids. In DNA, the CDR3 is TGTGCCAGCAGCTCAACAGGGAGTAATTCACCCCTCCACTTT. It codes for CASSSTGSNSPLHF.

The J gene is TRBJ2-3, the V gene TRBV7-2; the D gene is possibly TRBD1 (5 bases). The V end lost 1 base, the J end lost 5 bases, and 16 bases lay between the germline ends. Germline CDR1 and CDR2: SGHTA and FQGNSA. CDR3 length: 16 amino acids. The CDR3 region is CASSLVVGRDGDTQYF. The CDR3 DNA reads TGTGCCAGCAGCTTAGTAGTAGGCAGGGATGGAGATACGCAGTATTTT. The variable domain in full, with the rest retrieved from reference TRBV7-2 and TRBJ2-3, is GAGVSQSPSNKVTEKGKDVELRCDPISGHTALYWYRQSLGQGLEFLIYFQGNSAPDKSGLPSDRFSAERTGGSVSTLTIQRTQQEDSAVYLCASSLVVGRDGDTQYFGPGTRLTVL.

This clone occurred a few times. The same CDR3 is also encoded by other DNA sequences in this sample. The V call is TRBV28, the J call TRBJ2-7, with 7 bases aligning to TRBD1. Germline V gives CDR1 MDHEN, CDR2 SYDVKM. Unmatched junction bases numbered 7, after V lost 1 base and J lost 4 bases. There are 15 residues in the CDR3. The CDR3 DNA sequence: TGTGCCAGCAGTTTATTCGCAGGGGGTGTGTACGAGCAGTACTTC. This gives the protein CASSLFAGGVYEQYF. The entire variable domain, with the rest obtained from reference TRBV28 and TRBJ2-7, is as follows: DVKVTQSSRYLVKRTGEKVFLECVQDMDHENMFWYRQDPGLGLRLIYFSYDVKMKEKGDIPEGYSVSREKKERFSLILESASTNQTSMYLCASSLFAGGVYEQYFGPGTRLTVT.

This clone was counted between two and nine times. The V and J genes are TRBV4-3 and TRBJ2-7; possible D gene TRBD1, 6 bases. The CDR3 length is 15 residues. Germline CDR1 reads LGHNA; CDR2 reads YSLEER. V was cut by 1 base and J by 7 bases, with 17 bases left in between. CDR3 coding DNA: TGCGCCAGCAGCCAAGGTGGCAGGGGCGGACAAGAGCAGTACTTC. Translating gives CASSQGGRGGQEQYF.

V is TRBV7-2 and J is TRBJ1-1; 9 nucleotides match TRBD1. The CDR3 is 14 residues long. Trimming took 3 bases from V and 7 from J; bases not matched to a gene: 6. CDR1 SGHTA and CDR2 FQGNSA come from the germline V gene. CDR3 in amino acids: CASSFMDRGSEAFF. CDR3 nucleotides: TGTGCCAGCAGCTTCATGGACAGGGGAAGTGAAGCTTTCTTT.

V is TRBV15 and J is TRBJ2-5; TRBD2 might be the D (6 bases). Germline V CDR1 and CDR2: LNHNV, YYDKDF (reference sequence). CDR3 length: 15 residues. V was shortened by 0 bases and J by 4 bases, with 12 bases between the two germline ends. CDR3 region: CATSRDRGILETQYF. Written as DNA, the CDR3 is TGTGCCACCAGCAGAGATCGGGGGATCTTAGAGACCCAGTACTTC.

Only a few counts were recorded for this clone. V and J are TRBV4-3 and TRBJ2-1; TRBD1 is a possible D gene (6 bases). Per germline, CDR1 LGHNA and CDR2 YSLEER. V was trimmed by 2 bases and J by 10 bases, leaving 9 bases between them. The CDR3 consists of 12 residues. The CDR3 DNA sequence: TGCGCCAGCAGCCAAAACAGGGTCGAGCAGTTCTTC. This encodes CASSQNRVEQFF.

This clone occurred many times. The rearrangement joins TRBV18 to TRBJ2-1, with TRBD2 matching over 12 bases. V dropped 3 bases and J dropped 14; count of bases not matched to a gene: 5. The length of the CDR3 is 13 residues. Germline V lookup: CDR1 KGHSH, CDR2 LQKENI. CDR3 bases: TGTGCCAGCTCACCGCCTAGCGGGGGGGCCGAGTTCTTC. Translation gives CASSPPSGGAEFF.

This clone showed up just a few times. This sequence joins TRBV5-1 and TRBJ1-1; D may be TRBD1 (5 bases). The CDR3 totals 15 residues. Trimming removed 1 base from V and 4 bases from J, with 14 bases in between. Germline V gives CDR1 SGHRS, CDR2 YFSETQ. This CDR3 is CASSLSRERGTEAFF. CDR3 coding DNA: TGCGCCAGCAGCTTGTCGAGGGAAAGGGGCACTGAAGCTTTCTTT.

This clone was picked up a small number of times. Other nucleotide sequences from this sample produce the same CDR3. The rearrangement joins TRBV4-1 to TRBJ1-2; TRBD1 matches 9 bases. J gave up 5 bases and V 0 bases, and 1 base lay outside the gene matches. The V gene's germline CDR1 is MGHRA and CDR2 YSYEKL. The CDR3 covers 14 residues. CDR3 nucleotide sequence: TGCGCCAGCAGCCAAGAAGGACAGGGGTATGGCTACACCTTC. This translates into CASSQEGQGYGYTF.

There are many counts of this clone. The gene calls are TRBV7-9 and TRBJ2-7; TRBD1 agrees at 8 bases. The junction had 10 bases not matched to a gene; V was cut back by 8 bases and J by 1 base. The CDR3 is made up of 15 amino acids. Germline V gene lookup returns CDR1 SEHNR and CDR2 FQNEAQ (reference sequence). The chain's CDR3 is CASGNRGTGSYEQYF. The CDR3 coding sequence is TGTGCCAGCGGGAACCGCGGGACAGGTTCCTACGAGCAGTACTTC.

This rearrangement joins TRBV5-1 to TRBJ2-2; D is perhaps TRBD2 (7 bases). V was cut by 0 bases and J by 7 bases, with 16 bases left in between. The CDR3 totals 16 residues. The V gene's germline CDR1 is SGHRS and CDR2 YFSETQ. CDR3 in amino acids: CASSLDRSGGVGELFF. The DNA for the CDR3 is TGCGCCAGCAGCTTGGATCGTTCGGGGGGCGTCGGGGAGCTGTTTTTT.

This clone was seen a handful of times. The V and J genes are TRBV5-6 and TRBJ2-7; TRBD1 agrees at 8 bases. Germline-derived CDR1 and CDR2 are SGHDT and YYEEEE. The CDR3 length is 14 residues. J was trimmed by 4 bases and V by 4 bases; bases with no gene match: 7. As DNA, the CDR3 is TGTGCCAGCAGCCTCGGACAGGGTATTTACGAGCAGTACTTC. Protein: CASSLGQGIYEQYF. The full variable domain, in which reference TRBV5-6 and TRBJ2-7 provide the parts outside the CDR3, is DAGVTQSPTHLIKTRGQQVTLRCSPKSGHDTVSWYQQALGQGPQFIFQYYEEEERQRGNFPDRFSGHQFPNYSSELNVNALLLGDSALYLCASSLGQGIYEQYFGPGTRLTVT.

V and J are TRBV10-1 and TRBJ1-2, with D possibly TRBD1 on 6 matching bases. CDR3 length: 13 amino acids. Germline assignment: CDR1 WNHNN and CDR2 SYGVQD (reference sequence). The V gene lost 5 bases and the J gene lost 8 bases, with 15 bases spanning the gap. The CDR3 sequence: CASSTGSRGGYTF. CDR3 coding DNA: TGCGCCAGCAGTACCGGCTCCAGGGGCGGCTACACCTTC.

This clone was seen only a few times. This chain joins TRBV18 and TRBJ2-1, with 9 bases matching TRBD1. Germline V lookup: CDR1 KGHSH, CDR2 LQKENI. This CDR3 is built from 14 residues. V was clipped by 0 bases and J by 10 bases; unmatched bases: 4. The CDR3 sequence is CASSPPGTGNEQFF. The CDR3 DNA reads TGTGCCAGCTCACCACCGGGGACAGGGAACGAGCAGTTCTTC.

This clone was found many times. The chain carries TRBV5-4 and TRBJ2-5; D possibly corresponds to TRBD1 (6 bases). V was shortened by 6 bases and J by 2 bases, with 11 bases between the two germline ends. The germline V gene encodes CDR1 SGHNT and CDR2 YYREEE (reference sequence). CDR3 length equals 13 residues. CDR3 residues: CASNVDRQETQYF. The CDR3 DNA follows: TGTGCCAGCAACGTCGACAGGCAAGAGACCCAGTACTTC. The full variable domain, completed using reference TRBV5-4 and TRBJ2-5, is ETGVTQSPTHLIKTRGQQVTLRCSSQSGHNTVSWYQQALGQGPQFIFQYYREEENGRGNFPPRFSGLQFPNYSSELNVNALELDDSALYLCASNVDRQETQYFGPGTRLLVL.

This chain links TRBV2 with TRBJ1-6; D is ambiguous. CDR3 length: 13 residues. V was shortened by 8 bases and J by 11 bases, with 16 bases between the two germline ends. Germline CDR1 reads SNHLY; CDR2 reads FYNNEI. CDR3 nucleotides: TGTGCCAGCTCGAAAGACCTGCAGGCACCCCTCCACTTT. It codes for CASSKDLQAPLHF.

The chain uses TRBV21-1 and TRBJ2-7; no DNA check was done on the table's D call, TRBD1. TRBV21-1 has pseudogene status. This CDR3 region has 16 residues. CDR3 coding DNA: TGTGCCAGCAGCAAAGCCGGGGACAGGAGCTCCTACGAGCAGTACTTC. As protein: CASSKAGDRSSYEQYF.

The chain couples TRBV6-5 to TRBJ1-6, with 11 nucleotides matching TRBD1. The germline gives CDR1 MNHEY, CDR2 SVGAGI. J was trimmed by 9 bases and V by 4 bases; bases with no gene match: 8. The CDR3 runs to 16 residues. The CDR3 DNA reads as TGTGCCAGCAGTTCTTCAGGGACAGGGGGTATTTCACCCCTCCACTTT. It encodes CASSSSGTGGISPLHF.

This clone was seen a few times. The chain combines TRBV9 with TRBJ1-1, with D unresolved. Looked up from germline, CDR1 is SGDLS and CDR2 is YYNGEE. CDR3 size: 13 residues. Trimming shortened V by 1 base and J by 4 bases, and 8 bases separated the two germline ends. The CDR3 here is CASSVQVSTEAFF. CDR3 nucleotide sequence: TGTGCCAGCAGCGTACAGGTGAGCACTGAAGCTTTCTTT.

This chain joins TRBV18 and TRBJ1-1; D is ambiguous. The germline CDR1 and CDR2 sequences are KGHSH and LQKENI. The V end lost 5 bases, the J end lost 8 bases, and 9 bases lay between the germline ends. The CDR3 runs 11 residues. The CDR3: CASSELSEAFF. The CDR3 coding sequence is TGTGCCAGCTCAGAATTGTCAGAAGCTTTCTTT.